Described below is a single T cell receptor (beta chain) sequence and its context. These data originate in a study of blood T cell repertoires in COVID-19. Germline V gene lookup returns CDR1 MGHRA and CDR2 YSYEKL. The V end lost 5 bases, the J end lost 4 bases, and 12 bases lay between the germline ends. The CDR3 covers 15 residues. In the original workflow: Amplifying reference gene primers gave estimates of nucleated cell counts. The data were produced by immunoSEQ multiplex PCR, yet TCRdb's version contains in-frame clones alone and is incomplete. Clone size and the V and J calls come from that table; the DNA yielded D and trimming. The data contain 80,000 to 95,000 clones, 85% of them singletons.

Sequencing was done on a sample of peripheral blood. The origin of this receptor is a man at least 80 years old with acute or convalescent COVID-19. V is TRBV4-1 and J is TRBJ2-6; D ambiguous. CDR3 nucleotides: TGCGCCAGCAGCTTACCCCCCGGGGGGGCCAACGTCCTGACTTTC. Translated: CASSLPPGGANVLTF.